A single sample gave rise to the 3 T cell receptor beta chains below, sequenced in a study of radiotherapy plus CTLA-4 blockade in lung cancer. Profiling relied on immunoSEQ multiplex PCR, and the TCRdb table lists in-frame clones only, not all of them. Of about 120,000 clones listed, 90% are singletons. The sample consisted of peripheral blood, taken from a patient treated with radiotherapy plus ipilimumab. The receptor source for this set is a human donor with non-small cell lung cancer that progressed on radiotherapy plus ipilimumab.

This clone was recorded only once. The genes are TRBV6-5 and TRBJ2-1, with 8 bases matching TRBD1. J was trimmed by 6 bases and V by 7 bases; bases with no gene match: 11. The germline CDR1 and CDR2 sequences are MNHEY and SVGAGI. This CDR3 region has 15 residues. Here the CDR3 DNA reads TGTGCCAGCATCAGGCGGACAGGGATGGTCAATGAGCAGTTCTTC. Translation: CASIRRTGMVNEQFF.

The V gene is TRBV18, the J gene TRBJ2-4; D call uncertain. Deletions cut 3 bases from V and 3 bases from J, with 15 bases between. Germline CDR1 is KGHSH and CDR2 is LQKENI. CDR3 length: 16 amino acids. DNA for the CDR3: TGTGCCAGCTCACCCTCGGTTAACCTAGGCAAAAACATTCAGTACTTC. It codes for CASSPSVNLGKNIQYF. The whole variable domain, remainder taken from reference TRBV18 and TRBJ2-4, is NAGVMQNPRHLVRRRGQEARLRCSPMKGHSHVYWYRQLPEEGLKFMVYLQKENIIDESGMPKERFSAEFPKEGPSILRIQQVVRGDSAAYFCASSPSVNLGKNIQYFGAGTRLSVL.

The chain links TRBV7-2 to TRBJ2-4; D ambiguous. The length of the CDR3 is 11 residues. V lost 1 base, J lost 10 bases, and 5 bases lay in between. Germline lookup yields CDR1 SGHTA and CDR2 FQGNSA. The CDR3 sequence is CASSLGPIQYF. The CDR3 DNA is TGTGCCAGCAGCTTAGGCCCTATTCAGTACTTC.